This is a list of T cell receptor beta chains from one sample in a study of OX40 agonist ivuxolimab in advanced cancers. Here immunoSEQ multiplex PCR was the method, and the copy in TCRdb shows in-frame clones only, minus some. This table has 40,000 to 55,000 clones, 88% appearing once. Sequenced here: CD4+ or CD8+ T cells sorted from blood, sampled in a trial of the OX40 agonist ivuxolimab. The receptors originated from an adult with an advanced solid tumor such as melanoma, head and neck, liver or kidney cancer. Both conserved end residues are part of each CDR3. A D gene is named only where the DNA matches it firmly. Some rows have no size entry. The others give once, few or many, or a class for an expanded clone.

>-|-|TRBJ2-7|TRBV15
TGTGCCACCAGCAGACTATTTGGGACCACCTACGAGCAGTACTTC
CATSRLFGTTYEQYF
>-|-|TRBJ1-1|TRBV6-6
TGTGCCAGCAGTTACGTGAACACTGAAGCTTTCTTT
CASSYVNTEAFF
>TRBD2|-|TRBJ2-3|TRBV2
TGTGCCAGCAAAATAGCGGGGAGCACAGATACGCAGTATTTT
CASKIAGSTDTQYF
>-|-|TRBJ1-1|TRBV5-5
TGTGCCAGCAGCAGGACCGCGACTCGACAGCTTCGGGGCACTGAAGCTTTCTTT
CASSRTATRQLRGTEAFF
>TRBD1|-|TRBJ2-1|TRBV7-9
TGTGCCAGCAGCTTAATTACCGGGACAGGGAGGTATGAGCAGTTCTTC
CASSLITGTGRYEQFF
>-|-|TRBJ2-7|TRBV11-2
TGTGCCAGCAGCCAAGAAGAGTGGGTAGCGGCCCCCTACGAGCAGTACTTC
CASSQEEWVAAPYEQYF
>-|-|TRBJ2-3|TRBV12-5
TGTGCTAGTGTAGGGCTCGCCTACACAGATACGCAGTATTTT
CASVGLAYTDTQYF
>-|-|TRBJ1-4|TRBV7-2
TGTGCCAGCAGCTTAGGAAGAGGGAACGAAAAACTGTTTTTT
CASSLGRGNEKLFF
>-|-|TRBJ2-1|TRBV5-4
TGTGCCAGCAGCTTCCCCGACAGGCGGAATGAGCAGTTCTTC
CASSFPDRRNEQFF
>-|-|TRBJ1-1|TRBV11-2
TGTGCCAGCGGCATAACAGGGCCTGAAGCTTTCTTT
CASGITGPEAFF
>-|-|TRBJ2-7|TRBV11-2
TGTGCCAGCAGCTTAGAAGAGGGCGGGATCTACGAGCAGTACTTC
CASSLEEGGIYEQYF
>-|few|TRBJ2-5|TRBV30
TGTGCCTGGAGTGTACGTACAGGCAGTGAAGAGACCCAGTACTTC
CAWSVRTGSEETQYF
>-|-|TRBJ1-6|TRBV2
TGTGCCAGCAGTGAGGAAGGCCTATATAATTCACCCCTCCACTTT
CASSEEGLYNSPLHF
>-|-|TRBJ1-5|TRBV29-1
TGCAGCGTCGGGGACCAGCCCCAGCATTTT
CSVGDQPQHF
>TRBD2|-|TRBJ2-1|TRBV10-3
TGTGCCATCAGTGATGGGACTAGCGGGAGAAGTGAGCAGTTCTTC
CAISDGTSGRSEQFF
>TRBD2|-|TRBJ2-3|TRBV4-3
TGCGCCAGCAGCCAAGTAAAGGGACTAGCGGGGGGACTCACAGATACGCAGTATTTT
CASSQVKGLAGGLTDTQYF
>-|-|TRBJ2-5|TRBV28
TGTGCCAGCAGATCAAGAACCTACCGAGAGACCCAGTACTTC
CASRSRTYRETQYF
>-|-|TRBJ2-2|TRBV7-6
TGTGCCAGCAGCTCGGGACGGAGCCTCATGAAGGAGCTGTTTTTT
CASSSGRSLMKELFF
>-|-|TRBJ1-5|TRBV10-2
TGCGCCAGCCATGGAGGGGTTGGGCAGCCCCAGCATTTT
CASHGGVGQPQHF
>-|-|TRBJ1-6|TRBV11-2
TGTGCCAGCAGCCCGTCCTATAATTCACCCCTCCACTTT
CASSPSYNSPLHF
>TRBD1|once|TRBJ1-3|TRBV4-2
TGTGCCAGCAGCCAGGAAACCGGGACAGGGTCGTCAAACACCATATATTTT
CASSQETGTGSSNTIYF
>-|-|TRBJ1-1|TRBV2
TGTGCCAGCAGGGATGGACAGTTGAACACTGAAGCTTTCTTT
CASRDGQLNTEAFF
>TRBD1|-|TRBJ1-4|TRBV7-9
TGTGCCAGCAGCTTAGAGGGGGCAGGGGAAAAACTGTTTTTT
CASSLEGAGEKLFF
>TRBD2|once|TRBJ2-7|TRBV6-1
TGTGCCAGCAGTTCTAGCGGGAGAGGGGACTACGAGCAGTACTTC
CASSSSGRGDYEQYF
>-|-|TRBJ2-7|TRBV27
TGTGCCAGCAGTTTATCCTCTTACAGAACCTACGAGCAGTACTTC
CASSLSSYRTYEQYF
>-|few|TRBJ2-3|TRBV25-1
TGTGCCAGCAGGTTCCTGGGGGATACGCAGTATTTT
CASRFLGDTQYF
>-|-|TRBJ1-5|TRBV7-8
TGTGCCAGCAGCCAAGACAGCAATCAGCCCCAGCATTTT
CASSQDSNQPQHF
>TRBD1|-|TRBJ1-6|TRBV7-3
TGTGCCAGCAGCTTATCAGGACAGGGTTATAATTCACCCCTCCACTTT
CASSLSGQGYNSPLHF
>-|-|TRBJ1-5|TRBV18
TGTGCCAGCTCCACGGCCTCCGGGAGCAATCAGCCCCAGCATTTT
CASSTASGSNQPQHF
>-|-|TRBJ2-4|TRBV14
TGTGCCAGCAGCCGGGGGACGGATAGCATTCAGTACTTC
CASSRGTDSIQYF
>-|-|TRBJ2-7|TRBV11-2
TGTGCCAGCAGCTTAGGCACAGCCTACGAGCAGTACTTC
CASSLGTAYEQYF
>-|-|TRBJ1-3|TRBV25-1
TGTGCCAGCAGTGAACAGAAGGGGAACTTTGGAAACACCATATATTTT
CASSEQKGNFGNTIYF
>TRBD1|-|TRBJ2-2|TRBV19
TGTGCCAGTAGTAAAGGACAGGTTTCGAACACCGGGGAGCTGTTTTTT
CASSKGQVSNTGELFF
>-|-|TRBJ1-6|TRBV7-2
TGTGCCAGCAGTCGTAAGACAGCCAATAATTCACCCCTCCACTTT
CASSRKTANNSPLHF
>-|-|TRBJ1-1|TRBV28
TGTGCCAGCAGTAGCCGGGGGGCGATGAACACTGAAGCTTTCTTT
CASSSRGAMNTEAFF
>-|-|TRBJ2-1|TRBV11-3
TGTGCCAGCAGCTTCCACCAAACGGGGGCTCACAATGAGCAGTTCTTC
CASSFHQTGAHNEQFF
>TRBD1|-|TRBJ1-4|TRBV5-6
TGTGCCAGCAGCTCCCCCCGTTCCGGGACAGGGAATGAAAAACTGTTTTTT
CASSSPRSGTGNEKLFF